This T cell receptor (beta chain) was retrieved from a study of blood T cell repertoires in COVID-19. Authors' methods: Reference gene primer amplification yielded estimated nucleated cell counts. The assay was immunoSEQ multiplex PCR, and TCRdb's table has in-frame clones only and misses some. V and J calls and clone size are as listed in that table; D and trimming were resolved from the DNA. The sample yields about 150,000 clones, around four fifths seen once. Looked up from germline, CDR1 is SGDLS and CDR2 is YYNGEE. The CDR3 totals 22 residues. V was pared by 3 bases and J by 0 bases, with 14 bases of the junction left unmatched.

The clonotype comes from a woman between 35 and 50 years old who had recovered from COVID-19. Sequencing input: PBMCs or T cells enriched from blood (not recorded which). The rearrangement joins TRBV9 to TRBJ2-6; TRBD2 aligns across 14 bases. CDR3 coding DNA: TGTGCCAGCAGCGCAGTGGGACTAGCGGGGGCCCACCTCACCTCTGGGGCCAACGTCCTGACTTTC. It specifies CASSAVGLAGAHLTSGANVLTF.